The rows below give T cell receptor beta chains drawn from one sample of a study of blood T cells in healthy people across ages. TCRdb reprocessed the 5' RACE reads via MiXCR and lists one record per CDR3 protein. The data show roughly 1,300,000 distinct CDR3 sequences, approximately 59% seen once. The sequenced material came from blood. The receptors originated from a man in his late teens or twenties in good health. Both conserved end residues are part of each CDR3. The order of the fields is CDR3 length, clone size, D gene, V gene, J gene, CDR3 protein, CDR3 DNA. The D gene is left open where the match is weak. Size values are once, few and many counts, or a class for expanded clones, and some rows have none.

17	NA	TRBD2	TRBV7-6	TRBJ2-3	CASSLVPGLEGPDTQYF	TGTGCCAGCAGCTTAGTCCCGGGACTAGAGGGCCCAGATACGCAGTATTTT
16	few	TRBD2	TRBV6-2/TRBV6-3	TRBJ2-1	CASSYGTSGSYNEQFF	TGTGCCAGCAGTTATGGGACTAGCGGCTCCTACAATGAGCAGTTCTTC
15	NA	NA	TRBV21-1	TRBJ2-3	CASSTATGCTDTQYF	TGTGCCAGCAGCACAGCGACAGGTTGCACAGATACGCAGTATTTT
16	NA	TRBD2	TRBV6-6	TRBJ2-5	CASSSGLAGADNEQYF	TGTGCCAGCAGTTCGGGACTAGCGGGGGCCGACAATGAGCAGTACTTC
14	NA	NA	TRBV29-1	TRBJ2-7	CSVALRFGVYEQYF	TGCAGCGTTGCATTACGGTTCGGGGTATACGAGCAGTACTTC
13	NA	NA	TRBV11-2	TRBJ1-1	CASSPHWSTEAFF	TGTGCCAGCAGCCCCCATTGGTCCACTGAAGCTTTCTTT
14	NA	NA	TRBV10-3	TRBJ1-5	CAISERGNNQPQHF	TGTGCCATCAGTGAGAGAGGAAACAATCAGCCCCAGCATTTT
14	NA	NA	TRBV7-9	TRBJ1-1	CASSLVERATEAFF	TGTGCCAGCAGCTTAGTTGAGCGTGCCACTGAAGCTTTCTTT
13	NA	NA	TRBV12-3/TRBV12-4	TRBJ2-2	CASSTTGTGELFF	TGTGCCAGCAGTACAACAGGGACCGGGGAGCTGTTTTTT
13	NA	NA	TRBV11-2	TRBJ2-7	CASSLDVVLEQYF	TGTGCCAGCAGCTTAGATGTCGTCCTCGAGCAGTACTTC
15	NA	TRBD1	TRBV28	TRBJ2-3	CASSPTGELADTQYF	TGTGCCAGCAGCCCAACAGGGGAGCTGGCTGATACGCAGTATTTT
13	NA	NA	TRBV20-1	TRBJ1-2	CSAPAGTDYGYTF	TGCAGTGCTCCAGCTGGGACGGACTATGGCTACACCTTC
16	NA	NA	TRBV5-1	TRBJ2-2	CASSLEAWQNTGELFF	TGCGCCAGCAGCTTGGAAGCCTGGCAGAACACCGGGGAGCTGTTTTTT
14	NA	NA	TRBV6-2/TRBV6-3	TRBJ1-2	CASVRTTTSYGYTF	TGTGCCAGCGTCCGGACTACAACTAGCTATGGCTACACCTTC
16	few	NA	TRBV5-1	TRBJ2-7	CASSPPMGEWNNEQYF	TGCGCCAGCAGCCCTCCGATGGGGGAGTGGAACAATGAGCAGTACTTC
15	NA	TRBD1	TRBV27	TRBJ2-1	CASSSARTGFNEQFF	TGTGCCAGCAGTAGTGCCCGGACAGGGTTCAATGAGCAGTTCTTC
14	few	NA	TRBV7-2	TRBJ2-1	CASPPGSSIGEQFF	TGTGCCAGCCCTCCTGGGTCCTCTATCGGTGAGCAGTTCTTC
14	NA	NA	TRBV12-3/TRBV12-4	TRBJ1-1	CASSLGGTNTEAFF	TGTGCCAGCAGTTTGGGGGGGACGAACACTGAAGCTTTCTTT
13	few	NA	TRBV7-9	TRBJ2-7	CASSSRQVYEQYF	TGTGCCAGCAGCTCTCGACAGGTCTACGAGCAGTACTTC
15	NA	NA	TRBV7-9	TRBJ2-5	CASGSSGTTQETQYF	TGTGCCAGTGGTTCCTCCGGGACGACGCAAGAGACCCAGTACTTC
13	NA	TRBD1	TRBV11-3	TRBJ1-1	CASSLVRGGEAFF	TGTGCCAGCAGCTTAGTCAGGGGGGGCGAAGCTTTCTTT
14	few	NA	TRBV6-2/TRBV6-3	TRBJ2-5	CASSSSAGSETQYF	TGTGCCAGCAGTTCTAGCGCCGGTAGCGAGACCCAGTACTTC
14	few	TRBD1	TRBV5-1	TRBJ2-7	CASSTGQGAYEQYF	TGTGCCAGCAGCACGGGACAGGGGGCTTACGAGCAGTACTTC
15	NA	NA	TRBV3-1	TRBJ2-5	CASSQNKSAQETQYF	TGTGCCAGCAGCCAAAACAAATCGGCCCAAGAGACCCAGTACTTC
15	NA	TRBD1	TRBV7-9	TRBJ2-1	CASSLRTGSYNEQFF	TGTGCCAGCAGCCTCCGGACAGGCTCCTACAATGAGCAGTTCTTC
16	few	TRBD2	TRBV7-2	TRBJ2-1	CASSLVSGRAQNEQFF	TGTGCCAGCAGCTTAGTGAGCGGGAGGGCCCAAAATGAGCAGTTCTTC
13	once	NA	TRBV7-9	TRBJ1-2	CASSSLVIYGYTF	TGTGCCAGCAGCTCCCTAGTAATCTATGGCTACACCTTC
15	few	TRBD1	TRBV4-1	TRBJ1-1	CASSERDSVNTEAFF	TGCGCCAGCAGCGAAAGGGACAGTGTGAACACTGAAGCTTTCTTT
14	few	NA	TRBV12-3/TRBV12-4	TRBJ1-2	CASSYERQTYGYTF	TGTGCCAGCAGCTACGAAAGACAGACGTATGGCTACACCTTC
15	NA	NA	TRBV11-2	TRBJ1-4	CASSSQPPSNEKLFF	TGTGCCAGCAGCTCCCAACCCCCCAGTAATGAAAAACTGTTTTTT
13	NA	NA	TRBV4-1	TRBJ2-7	CASSQEGVIEQYF	TGCGCCAGCAGCCAGGAAGGCGTAATCGAGCAGTACTTC
13	NA	TRBD2	TRBV20-1	TRBJ2-5	CSASSGGEETQYF	TGCAGTGCCAGTAGCGGGGGTGAAGAGACCCAGTACTTC
19	NA	TRBD1	TRBV6-5	TRBJ2-4	CASSYAGQDLFLAKNIQYF	TGTGCCAGCAGTTACGCGGGACAGGACCTCTTTCTAGCCAAAAACATTCAGTACTTC
15	NA	TRBD2	TRBV7-2	TRBJ2-2	CASSPGLAYTGELFF	TGTGCCAGCAGCCCAGGACTAGCTTACACCGGGGAGCTGTTTTTT
13	NA	NA	TRBV6-5	TRBJ2-7	CASSRQFAYEQYF	TGTGCCAGCAGCCGACAGTTCGCCTACGAGCAGTACTTC
13	once	NA	TRBV27	TRBJ2-7	CANSRDIYYEQYF	TGTGCCAACAGCCGGGACATATACTACGAGCAGTACTTC
13	few	NA	TRBV10-3	TRBJ2-5	CAIRYRYQETQYF	TGTGCCATCCGTTACAGGTACCAAGAGACCCAGTACTTC
16	NA	TRBD1	TRBV4-3	TRBJ1-1	CASSQMSRGLNTEAFF	TGCGCCAGCAGCCAAATGTCCAGGGGGCTAAACACTGAAGCTTTCTTT
15	NA	TRBD2	TRBV10-3	TRBJ2-1	CAISGLAGFYNEQFF	TGTGCCATCAGTGGACTAGCGGGGTTCTACAATGAGCAGTTCTTC
17	NA	TRBD1	TRBV14	TRBJ1-2	CASSQDLGAGGLRGCTF	TGTGCCAGTAGCCAAGATCTCGGGGCAGGGGGATTGCGTGGCTGCACCTTC
14	NA	NA	TRBV29-1	TRBJ2-7	CSVELLFSSQGQYF	TGCAGCGTTGAACTATTGTTCTCGTCGCAGGGGCAGTACTTC
17	NA	NA	TRBV7-9	TRBJ2-3	CASSLINNGRIADTQYF	TGTGCCAGCAGCCTAATAAACAACGGGAGAATTGCAGATACGCAGTATTTT
16	once	NA	TRBV5-1	TRBJ2-3	CASSSGIPGAADTQYF	TGCGCCAGCAGCTCGGGGATCCCGGGAGCGGCAGATACGCAGTATTTT
14	NA	NA	TRBV5-6	TRBJ1-2	CASSLGTNSYGYTF	TGTGCCAGCAGCTTGGGCACAAACTCCTATGGCTACACCTTC
15	NA	TRBD2	TRBV11-3	TRBJ2-1	CASSSRTSGGDEQFF	TGTGCCAGCAGTTCACGGACTAGCGGGGGGGATGAGCAGTTCTTC
16	NA	TRBD1	TRBV4-1	TRBJ2-5	CASSQVPGDRRETQYF	TGCGCCAGCAGCCAAGTTCCTGGGGACAGAAGAGAGACCCAGTACTTC
11	NA	NA	TRBV20-1	TRBJ2-1	CSALKEYEQFF	TGCAGTGCTCTAAAGGAGTATGAGCAGTTCTTC
19	NA	TRBD1	TRBV5-1	TRBJ2-4	CASSPRDRGQALAKNIQYF	TGCGCCAGCAGCCCCCGGGACAGGGGGCAGGCGCTAGCCAAAAACATTCAGTACTTC
18	NA	NA	TRBV4-1	TRBJ2-7	CASSQETNKFEGPYEQYF	TGCGCCAGCAGCCAAGAGACCAACAAATTTGAGGGGCCCTACGAGCAGTACTTC
16	NA	NA	TRBV7-9	TRBJ2-5	CASSSPIRDWAETQYF	TGTGCCAGCAGTTCCCCAATTAGGGATTGGGCAGAGACCCAGTACTTC
15	NA	NA	TRBV2	TRBJ2-1	CASSEARTLYNEQFF	TGTGCCAGCAGTGAAGCCCGGACACTTTACAATGAGCAGTTCTTC